This T cell receptor (beta chain) was recorded in a study of a mutant IDH1 vaccine in newly diagnosed glioma (dated by TCRdb to the early 2020s). Background for the entire study: Vaccination began 4-6 weeks after radiotherapy alone, or alongside temozolomide cycles in the chemotherapy-containing groups. Visit V12 was the week-35 safety follow-up and visit V13 was the week-47 end of study. Prior to enrollment, patients had been given standard therapy consisting of radiotherapy alone, temozolomide alone, or radiochemotherapy with temozolomide, with the combination given to most patients. Peripheral blood was drawn at six visits: V03 (baseline), V05, V07, V10, V12 and V13. Of the roughly 31 treated patients, about 62% were male and approximately 38% were female, and the mean age was around 40 years. For exploratory analyses, 25 to 30 treated patients had longitudinal TCRB deep sequencing done wherever samples were available. On the study overall, not on this receptor specifically: Immune responses induced by the vaccine were seen in around 93% of patients across multiple MHC alleles. Selection of PBMC samples for TCRB deep sequencing was based on availability. It was noted by the authors that analyses of patient blood samples could not be reproduced owing to sample limitations. Pseudoprogression seemed to be unrelated to changes in the top peripheral T cell clonotypes found by TCRB sequencing.

Details on this clone: Its antigen is currently not known. Per-base qualities were not stored, and no clone one base away is much larger.

The CDR3, cysteine through phenylalanine, is 16 amino acids long. Just the 48-base CDR3 DNA is kept, in frame starting at base 1. The germline ends are 22 bases apart after V is trimmed by 4 bases and J by 7 bases. The germline V gene supplies CDR1 MGHDK and CDR2 SYGVNS. Receptor amplification or capture employed the immunoSEQ multiplex PCR assay. The hsTCRB Kit was used according to the manufacturer's protocol to amplify rearranged TCR beta chain sequences. An Illumina MiSeq was used to sequence the TCRB libraries. The published analysis was carried out like this. The kit vendor's proprietary platform handled demultiplexing, trimming and gene mapping. Entries here come from immuneACCESS through TCRdb and include only in-frame sequences with V and J called. Some clones fail to appear in such tables; in the studies checked, an unresolved V gene covers under half of the shortfall, and the cause of the remainder is unknown. V and J calls and clone size are those listed in that table; D and trimming were worked out from the DNA. The sample table lists 30,000 to 40,000 clones, roughly 75% of them with a count of one. In total, the top ten clones hold 3.2% of the sample.

The time point label corresponds to: week 35, safety follow-up. A 20-mer mutant IDH1 peptide at 300 micrograms in Montanide made up each vaccine dose, which was injected subcutaneously together with topical imiquimod. Across visits V03 through V10, patients got a total of eight vaccinations, given in weeks 1, 3, 5, 7, 11, 15, 19 and 23. Newly diagnosed WHO grade 3 or 4 IDH1-mutant astrocytomas showing loss of nuclear ATRX were present in the donors. The samples were drawn from NOA16, a multicentre, single-arm, open-label phase I trial in Germany that tested a mutant IDH1 peptide vaccine in humans for the first time. Genomic DNA for TCRB sequencing was extracted from EDTA blood using the DNeasy Blood and Tissue Kit.

This material consisted of PBMCs, taken from a glioma patient whose treatment included an IDH1 peptide vaccine. The clonotype originates from a man in his forties with glioma. Some clones in this sample may be carry-over from other donors' samples. The chain links TRBV25-1 with TRBJ1-2, with the D gene call left open. The nucleotides read TGTGCCAGCAGTGTCTCAAGTAGGGCCGCCGTCGGTGGCTACACCTTC. This gives the protein CASSVSSRAAVGGYTF.